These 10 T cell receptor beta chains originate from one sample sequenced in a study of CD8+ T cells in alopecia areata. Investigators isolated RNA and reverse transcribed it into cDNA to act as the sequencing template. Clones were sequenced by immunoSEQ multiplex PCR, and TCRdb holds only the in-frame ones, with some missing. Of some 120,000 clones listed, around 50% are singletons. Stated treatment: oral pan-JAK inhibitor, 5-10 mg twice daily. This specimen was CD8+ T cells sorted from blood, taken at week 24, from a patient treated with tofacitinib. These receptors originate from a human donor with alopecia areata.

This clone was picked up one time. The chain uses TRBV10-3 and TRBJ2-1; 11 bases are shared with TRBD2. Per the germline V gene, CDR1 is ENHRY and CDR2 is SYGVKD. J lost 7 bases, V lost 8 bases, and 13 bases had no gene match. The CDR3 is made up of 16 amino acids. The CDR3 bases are TGTGCCATCCGCCTTACCCTAGCGGGGGGCCGGAATGAGCAGTTCTTC. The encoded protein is CAIRLTLAGGRNEQFF.

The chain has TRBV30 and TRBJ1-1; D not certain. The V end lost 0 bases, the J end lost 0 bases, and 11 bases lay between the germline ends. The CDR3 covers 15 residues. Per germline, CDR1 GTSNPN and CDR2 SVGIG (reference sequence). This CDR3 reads CAWSVTHILNTEAFF. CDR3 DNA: TGTGCCTGGAGTGTAACCCACATTCTGAACACTGAAGCTTTCTTT.

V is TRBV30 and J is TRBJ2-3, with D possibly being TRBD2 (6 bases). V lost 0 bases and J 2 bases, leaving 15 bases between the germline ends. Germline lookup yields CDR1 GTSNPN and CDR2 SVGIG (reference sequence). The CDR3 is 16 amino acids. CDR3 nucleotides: TGTGCCTGGAGTGTTTCGGTAGCGGAGATCACAGATACGCAGTATTTT. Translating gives CAWSVSVAEITDTQYF.

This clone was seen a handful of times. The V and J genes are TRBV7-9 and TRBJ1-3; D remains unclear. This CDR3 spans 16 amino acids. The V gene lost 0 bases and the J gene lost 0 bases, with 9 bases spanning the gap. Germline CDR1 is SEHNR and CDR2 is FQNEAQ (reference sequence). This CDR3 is CASSLAADYSGNTIYF. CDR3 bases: TGTGCCAGCAGCTTAGCGGCGGATTACTCTGGAAACACCATATATTTT.

The DNA for the CDR3 is TGTGCCAGCAGTGGTGGCAGGGGTCCAGAGACCCAGTACTTC. Protein sequence: CASSGGRGPETQYF. V and J are TRBV25-1 and TRBJ2-5, with D perhaps TRBD1 (6 bases). The V gene's germline CDR1 is MGHDK and CDR2 SYGVNS. V was clipped by 4 bases and J by 4 bases, with 13 bases between them. The CDR3 length is 14 residues.

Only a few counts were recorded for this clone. CDR3 sequence: CASSLRVTSGVRRAGETQYF. CDR3 DNA sequence: TGTGCCAGCAGCCTTAGGGTAACTAGCGGTGTTCGGAGAGCAGGAGAGACCCAGTACTTC. The chain links TRBV7-8 to TRBJ2-5, with 8 bases identical to TRBD2. V shed 5 bases and J 4 bases; nucleotides not matched to a gene: 24. This CDR3 is 20 amino acids long. The germline gives CDR1 SGHVS, CDR2 FQNEAQ.

The CDR3 loop is CASSLGAGGSYEQYF. The CDR3, as DNA: TGCGCCAGCAGCTTGGGAGCGGGGGGTTCCTACGAGCAGTACTTC. V is TRBV5-1 and J is TRBJ2-7; 9 bases fit TRBD2. Trimming cost V 0 bases and J 1 base; bases outside gene matches: 2. The germline V gene has CDR1 SGHRS and CDR2 YFSETQ. This CDR3 comprises 15 residues.

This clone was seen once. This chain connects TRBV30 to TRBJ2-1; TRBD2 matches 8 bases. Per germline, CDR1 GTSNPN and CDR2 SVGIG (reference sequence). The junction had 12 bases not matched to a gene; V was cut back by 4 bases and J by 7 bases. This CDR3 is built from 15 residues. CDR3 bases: TGTGCCTGGACCCTGCCGGGACTAGGTGATAATGAGCAGTTCTTC. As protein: CAWTLPGLGDNEQFF.

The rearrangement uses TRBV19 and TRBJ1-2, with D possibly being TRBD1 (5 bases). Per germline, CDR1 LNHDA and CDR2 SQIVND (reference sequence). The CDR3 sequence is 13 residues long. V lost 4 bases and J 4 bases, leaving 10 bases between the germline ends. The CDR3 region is CASSNDRFYGYTF. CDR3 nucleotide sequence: TGTGCCAGTAGTAATGACAGATTCTATGGCTACACCTTC.

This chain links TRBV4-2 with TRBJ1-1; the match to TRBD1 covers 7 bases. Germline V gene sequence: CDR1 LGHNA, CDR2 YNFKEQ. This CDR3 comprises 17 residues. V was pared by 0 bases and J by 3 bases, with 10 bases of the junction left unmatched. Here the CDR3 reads CASSQDLTGAEDTEAFF. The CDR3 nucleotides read TGTGCCAGCAGCCAAGACTTAACAGGGGCGGAGGACACTGAAGCTTTCTTT.